The 15 T cell receptor beta chains listed next were all sequenced from one sample in a study of CD8 T cells in Susac syndrome. A quantity of about 0.45 to 1 ug RNA underwent reverse transcription using random hexamers. TCRdb processed the immunoSEQ multiplex PCR reads anew with MiXCR; each CDR3 protein has one entry. The sample holds over 120,000 distinct CDR3 sequences, approximately 95% seen once. The sequenced sample was CD4+ T cells from PBMCs. All receptors come from a human donor in good health.

The chain combines TRBV20-1 with TRBJ2-7, with 8 bases fitting TRBD1. V lost 0 bases, J lost 5 bases, and 6 bases stayed unmatched. The CDR3 has 14 residues. Germline-derived CDR1 and CDR2 are DFQATT and SNEGSKA (reference sequence). The CDR3 DNA reads TGCAGTGCTAGAGAGACAGGGGCCGGGCACGAGCAGTACTTC. Protein product: CSARETGAGHEQYF.

DNA of the CDR3: TGCAGCGTTGAGGAGGGGGGATCCACAGATACGCAGTATTTT. This encodes CSVEEGGSTDTQYF. The chain couples TRBV29-1 to TRBJ2-3; the D gene could be TRBD1 or TRBD2 (6 bases each). The germline V and J ends were trimmed by 3 bases and 2 bases, with 12 bases remaining between them. The CDR3 has 14 residues. Germline V gene data show CDR1 as SQVTM and CDR2 as ANQGSEA.

This clonotype was detected only once. The chain is built from TRBV20-1 and TRBJ2-7, with D unresolved. The germline CDR1 and CDR2 sequences are DFQATT and SNEGSKA (reference sequence). The V end was cut by 6 bases, the J end by 2 bases, with 17 bases between. The length of the CDR3 is 14 residues. CDR3 region: CSARPLGGAYEQYF. The DNA of the CDR3 is TGCAGTGCCCGGCCATTAGGCGGTGCCTACGAGCAGTACTTC.

The J gene is TRBJ1-1, the V gene TRBV19, with D unclear. CDR3 size: 15 residues. The V and J ends lost 3 bases and 4 bases respectively, with 15 bases between them. From germline, CDR1 is LNHDA and CDR2 SQIVND (reference sequence). CDR3 protein: CASSMQPTDSTEAFF. The CDR3 nucleotides read TGTGCCAGTAGTATGCAACCGACTGATTCCACTGAAGCTTTCTTT. The whole variable domain, remainder taken from reference TRBV19 and TRBJ1-1, is DGGITQSPKYLFRKEGQNVTLSCEQNLNHDAMYWYRQDPGQGLRLIYYSQIVNDFQKGDIAEGYSVSREKKESFPLTVTSAQKNPTAFYLCASSMQPTDSTEAFFGQGTRLTVV.

The V and J genes are TRBV19 and TRBJ1-4; D unresolved. Germline CDR1 and CDR2: LNHDA and SQIVND (reference sequence). This CDR3 has 11 residues. V shed 7 bases and J shed 4 bases, with 4 bases lying between them. DNA of the CDR3: TGTGCCAGTACGGGTAATGAAAAACTGTTTTTT. This sequence encodes CASTGNEKLFF.

This clonotype was seen only once. The J gene is TRBJ2-6, the V gene TRBV2, with D perhaps TRBD1 (5 bases). The CDR3 contains 16 residues. V dropped 6 bases and J dropped 0 bases, with 12 bases sitting between them. Looked up from germline, CDR1 is SNHLY and CDR2 is FYNNEI. The CDR3 DNA is TGTGCCAGCAGGTTGACAGTTAACTCTGGGGCCAACGTCCTGACTTTC. Its protein product is CASRLTVNSGANVLTF.

As for this clonotype: At one of its ends the junction is not consistent with the germline gene, which may arise from a read error. The V gene is TRBV7-7, the J gene TRBJ2-4; TRBD2 aligns across 8 bases. The CDR3 has 14 amino acids. The germline CDR1 and CDR2 sequences are SSHAT and FNYEAQ (reference sequence). The CDR3 here is CASSLDPGGNIQYF. DNA for the CDR3: TGTGCTAGCAGCTTAGATCCGGGAGGGAACATTCAGTACTTC.

The V and J genes are TRBV11-2 and TRBJ2-5; 10 bases match TRBD2. The CDR3 is made up of 16 amino acids. The V gene's germline CDR1 is SGHAT and CDR2 FQNNGV. V was pared by 5 bases and J by 2 bases, with 8 bases of the junction left unmatched. CDR3 region: CASSPLSGRPQETQYF. The DNA of the CDR3 is TGTGCCAGCAGCCCCCTTAGCGGGAGGCCACAAGAGACCCAGTACTTC.

The rearrangement uses TRBV24-1 and TRBJ2-2; 11 bases fit TRBD2. Germline trimming cut 3 bases from V and 6 bases from J; bases unmatched to any gene: 11. CDR1 and CDR2 (germline): KGHDR, SFDVKD. The CDR3 is 18 residues long. The CDR3 nucleotides are TGTGCCACCAGTGATCACCCCACTAGCGGGAGACGGCCCGGGGAGCTGTTTTTT. Its protein product is CATSDHPTSGRRPGELFF.

V is TRBV5-1 and J is TRBJ2-2; D call uncertain. Trimming left V 1 base short and J 1 base short, with 2 bases between. Looked up from germline, CDR1 is SGHRS and CDR2 is YFSETQ. This CDR3 is built from 13 residues. CDR3 coding DNA: TGCGCCAGCAGCTTGCAGAACACCGGGGAGCTGTTTTTT. This encodes CASSLQNTGELFF. The full variable domain, with the rest looked up from reference TRBV5-1 and TRBJ2-2, is KAGVTQTPRYLIKTRGQQVTLSCSPISGHRSVSWYQQTPGQGLQFLFEYFSETQRNKGNFPGRFSGRQFSNSRSEMNVSTLELGDSALYLCASSLQNTGELFFGEGSRLTVL.

V and J are TRBV9 and TRBJ2-2; D could derive from TRBD1 or TRBD2 (5 bases each). The CDR3 is 13 residues long. Germline values: CDR1 SGDLS, CDR2 YYNGEE. Trimming took off 3 bases at V and 8 bases at J, with 11 bases between the two ends. The CDR3 sequence: CASSDGDLGELFF. The CDR3 DNA is TGTGCCAGCAGCGACGGGGACCTTGGGGAGCTGTTTTTT.

The chain combines TRBV7-6 with TRBJ2-1, with D possibly matching TRBD1 (6 bases). Germline V CDR1 and CDR2: SGHVS, FNYEAQ. With 5 bases removed from V and 0 bases from J, the gap between germline ends came to 14 bases. This CDR3 has 16 amino acids. For the CDR3, the DNA is TGTGCCAGCAGCAAGACAGGCCATAGCTCCTACAATGAGCAGTTCTTC. Translation: CASSKTGHSSYNEQFF.

This chain uses TRBV27 with TRBJ2-7; D is ambiguous. V was cut by 5 bases and J by 3 bases, with 8 bases left in between. CDR1 is MNHEY and CDR2 is SMNVEV in the germline V gene (reference sequence). CDR3 size: 12 residues. CDR3: CASSRILYEQYF. The CDR3 DNA is TGTGCCAGCAGTCGGATCCTCTACGAGCAGTACTTC.

The chain links TRBV28 to TRBJ2-7, with TRBD2 identical over 7 bases. V gave up 4 bases and J gave up 3 bases; unmatched junction bases: 9. The CDR3 runs 15 residues. From germline, CDR1 is MDHEN and CDR2 SYDVKM. The CDR3 DNA reads as TGTGCCAGCAGTTCCCCACTAACGGGGGGCTACGAGCAGTACTTC. This translates into CASSSPLTGGYEQYF.

The chain links TRBV29-1 to TRBJ2-1, with D possibly being TRBD2 (5 bases). Per germline, CDR1 SQVTM and CDR2 ANQGSEA. Trimming took off 3 bases at V and 2 bases at J, with 23 bases between the two ends. The CDR3 totals 18 residues. As DNA, the CDR3 is TGCAGCGTTGATGCCTTTCTAGCCCTCTCATTAACCTACAATGAGCAGTTCTTC. Translation gives CSVDAFLALSLTYNEQFF.